This section outlines one T cell receptor (beta chain) sequence together with its context. Its target is unknown. The data originate from a study of memory CD4+ T cells and cytomegalovirus serostatus. In the study overall: Of the healthy Belgian adults, 9 were CMV seropositive and approximately 24 seronegative. Whole-study results and caveats: The CMV-associated TCR signature appears largely within the CD4+ memory repertoire.

The sort gate was single viable CD3+CD4+CD8-CD45RO+ cells for memory CD4+ T cells. Authors' processing steps: After removing out-of-frame reads, around 2.2 million distinct TCRbeta sequences remained. The data were produced by immunoSEQ multiplex PCR, yet TCRdb's version contains in-frame clones alone and is incomplete. V, J and clone size derive from that table, while D and trimming were established from the DNA sequence. The sample gives over 40,000 clones, around 72% of which show up once; approximately 0.54% is in the top ten. V lost 2 bases to trimming and J lost 7 bases; unmatched junction nucleotides: 11. CDR1 is MDHEN and CDR2 is SYDVKM in the germline V gene. The CDR3 spans 16 residues.

This clonotype was obtained from an adult in good health and CMV-seronegative. V is TRBV28 and J is TRBJ1-5; 7 bases align to TRBD1. The sequenced sample was memory CD4+ T cells from blood. The CDR3 protein is CASSLMDQGVGQPQHF. DNA of the CDR3: TGTGCCAGCAGTTTAATGGACCAGGGGGTTGGGCAGCCCCAGCATTTT.